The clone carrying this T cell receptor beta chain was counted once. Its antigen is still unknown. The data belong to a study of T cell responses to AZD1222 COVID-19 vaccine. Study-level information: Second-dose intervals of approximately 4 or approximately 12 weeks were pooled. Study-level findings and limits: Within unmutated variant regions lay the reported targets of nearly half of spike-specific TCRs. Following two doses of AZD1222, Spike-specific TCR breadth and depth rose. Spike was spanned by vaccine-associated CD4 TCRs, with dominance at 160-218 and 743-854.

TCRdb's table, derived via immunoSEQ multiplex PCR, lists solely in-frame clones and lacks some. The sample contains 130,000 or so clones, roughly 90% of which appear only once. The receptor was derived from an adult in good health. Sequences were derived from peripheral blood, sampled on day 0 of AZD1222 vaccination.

The CDR3 DNA sequence: TGTGCCAGTAGTATCCTAGCGCTCACCTACAATGAGCAGTTCTTC. It codes for CASSILALTYNEQFF. The chain uses TRBV19 and TRBJ2-1, with a possible D match to TRBD2 (6 bases). The germline CDR1 and CDR2 sequences are LNHDA and SQIVND (reference sequence). The V end was cut by 3 bases, the J end by 2 bases, with 11 bases between. The CDR3 is made up of 15 amino acids.